The sequence of this T cell receptor (beta chain) was determined in a study of blood T cell repertoires in COVID-19 (dated by TCRdb to between 2020 and 2021). Regarding the complete study: The collaborator samples originated in the United States, Italy and Spain and spanned the acute and convalescent phases of COVID-19. Subjects who had been exposed to COVID-19, were actively infected with it, or had recovered from it provided the deeply sampled blood TCRbeta repertoires that made up the dataset. The prospective study material was composed of cDNA or gDNA derived from T cells, B-cell-depleted T cells, or PBMCs. The samples were drawn from two sources: the first 160 participants of the ongoing ImmuneRACE study, and about 1,300 subjects contributed by 6 global collaborators. Sample metadata almost always included a de-identified subject ID, COVID-19 status, age in years and sex. The repertoires were released in a freely available public database intended as a resource for research on the immune response to SARS-CoV-2. Where available, HLA class I and class II types were obtained from metadata supplied by the sample provider rather than from assay-based typing. What the study reported, not specific to this receptor: The amount of clinical and demographic metadata varied by source and participant and was provided uncurated.

In the case of this clone: No antigen is known for it. No much larger clone is present one base from it, and per-base qualities are unavailable.

TCRbeta CDR3 regions were amplified from genomic DNA by means of the immunoSEQ Assay, a bias-controlled multiplex PCR. The paper's processing steps were these. Nucleated cell counts per sample were estimated from amplification of reference gene primers within the assay. To quantify the absolute abundance of each unique TCRbeta CDR3 rearrangement, sequence reads were collapsed and filtered. For each sample, productive Simpson clonality was calculated as the square root of Simpson's diversity index over productive rearrangements. TCRdb limited this immuneACCESS table to in-frame rearrangements with V and J called. A share of clones is missing; checked studies link under half to unresolved V genes, and the rest is unexplained. V and J calls and clone size are given by that table; D and trimming were obtained from the DNA. Present in this sample are tens of thousands of clones, roughly three quarters of which were seen just once. In total, the top ten clones hold about 15% of the sample.

From its cysteine to its phenylalanine, the CDR3 spans 14 amino acids. Only the CDR3 part of the read is kept: 42 bases, read in frame from the first base. For CDR1 and CDR2, the germline V gene lists SGHRS and YFSETQ. Trimming removed 4 bases from V and 1 base from J, leaving 11 bases between the germline ends. Collaborating institutions collected whole blood in K2EDTA tubes following their own protocols. For TCRbeta analysis, collaborator samples were shipped as frozen whole blood, as isolated PBMCs, or as DNA extracted from either sample type. Input material: peripheral blood. The V gene is TRBV5-1 and the J gene is TRBJ1-1, with the D gene not clear enough to name. This TCR derives from a human donor with active or convalescent COVID-19. The donor label of this sample is uncertain. The nucleotide sequence is given as TGCGCCAGCAGCCTGCAACCGGGGAACACTGAAGCTTTCTTT. Translated, it reads CASSLQPGNTEAFF.